The rows below give T cell receptor beta chains drawn from one sample of a study of blood T cell repertoires in COVID-19. Assay: immunoSEQ multiplex PCR; the TCRdb copy retains only in-frame clones and omits some. This sample has about 340,000 clones, with approximately 87% found just once. The sequenced material came from peripheral blood. These receptors all stem from a woman in her forties or fifties with COVID-19, enrolled during active disease. CDR3s include the opening cysteine and the closing phenylalanine or tryptophan. Fields, in order: D gene, clone size, V gene, J gene, CDR3 DNA, CDR3 protein. The D gene is left open where the match is weak. Some rows mark clone size as missing; the rest say once, few, many or name a class of expanded clone.

D gene: .; clone size: .; V gene: TRBV27; J gene: TRBJ2-7; CDR3 DNA: TGTGCCAGCAGTTTGGCTCCCCAGGGTTACGAGCAGTACTTC; CDR3 protein: CASSLAPQGYEQYF
D gene: TRBD1; clone size: .; V gene: TRBV7-9; J gene: TRBJ2-7; CDR3 DNA: TGTGCCAGCAGCTCAGGAAGGGTTCATCGGACAGGAAGATACGAGCAGTACTTC; CDR3 protein: CASSSGRVHRTGRYEQYF
D gene: .; clone size: once; V gene: TRBV28; J gene: TRBJ1-2; CDR3 DNA: TGTGCCAGCTATTCAGGGGTCTATGGCTACACCTTC; CDR3 protein: CASYSGVYGYTF
D gene: .; clone size: few; V gene: TRBV19; J gene: TRBJ1-5; CDR3 DNA: TGTGCCACCAACGGGTATGGCGGGAGCAATCAGCCCCAGCATTTT; CDR3 protein: CATNGYGGSNQPQHF
D gene: .; clone size: once; V gene: TRBV5-1; J gene: TRBJ2-1; CDR3 DNA: TGCGCCAGCAGCTTGGCCCGGGGGCCTAGCGGCCAAAAGCTACACAATGAGCAGTTCTTC; CDR3 protein: CASSLARGPSGQKLHNEQFF
D gene: .; clone size: .; V gene: TRBV14; J gene: TRBJ1-2; CDR3 DNA: TGTGCCAGCAGCCACGGAGGGATCGACGCCCCCCACACCTTC; CDR3 protein: CASSHGGIDAPHTF
D gene: .; clone size: few; V gene: TRBV2; J gene: TRBJ1-2; CDR3 DNA: TGTGCCAGCAGGGAGACAGCTTATGGCTACACCTTC; CDR3 protein: CASRETAYGYTF
D gene: TRBD1; clone size: .; V gene: TRBV7-8; J gene: TRBJ1-5; CDR3 DNA: TGTGCCAGCAGCTTTGGACAGGCCGGAAATCAGCCCCAGCATTTT; CDR3 protein: CASSFGQAGNQPQHF
D gene: .; clone size: once; V gene: TRBV11-3; J gene: TRBJ2-3; CDR3 DNA: TGTGCCAGCAGCTTAGATCGCGAAGATACGCAGTATTTT; CDR3 protein: CASSLDREDTQYF
D gene: TRBD1; clone size: .; V gene: TRBV6-5; J gene: TRBJ2-3; CDR3 DNA: TGTGCCAGCAGTTACACGGACAGGGGGCTGTATACGCAGTATTTT; CDR3 protein: CASSYTDRGLYTQYF
D gene: .; clone size: .; V gene: TRBV5-6; J gene: TRBJ1-2; CDR3 DNA: TGTGCCAGCAGCACACCGACAGAAAACTATGGCTACACCTTC; CDR3 protein: CASSTPTENYGYTF
D gene: .; clone size: .; V gene: TRBV30; J gene: TRBJ1-6; CDR3 DNA: TGTGCCTGGAGCGCGCGGGATTTGGGGGATTCACCCCTCCACTTT; CDR3 protein: CAWSARDLGDSPLHF
D gene: TRBD1; clone size: .; V gene: TRBV10-3; J gene: TRBJ1-1; CDR3 DNA: TGTGCCATCAGAAGTTTGGAGGGGGCGACTGAAGCTTTCTTT; CDR3 protein: CAIRSLEGATEAFF
D gene: TRBD2; clone size: .; V gene: TRBV5-6; J gene: TRBJ2-2; CDR3 DNA: TGTGCCAGCAGCTTGTATTGGCTAGCGGGGAACACCGGGGAGCTGTTTTTT; CDR3 protein: CASSLYWLAGNTGELFF
D gene: .; clone size: .; V gene: TRBV20-1; J gene: TRBJ1-1; CDR3 DNA: TGCAGTGCTCGAACCGGGTCAGCTTTCTTT; CDR3 protein: CSARTGSAFF
D gene: .; clone size: .; V gene: TRBV29-1; J gene: TRBJ1-1; CDR3 DNA: TGCAGCATCCCTTCGGGGTGGCGAACTGAAGCTTTCTTT; CDR3 protein: CSIPSGWRTEAFF
D gene: TRBD1; clone size: once; V gene: TRBV7-2; J gene: TRBJ2-6; CDR3 DNA: TGTGCCAGCAGCTTAGATGCTCAGGGGGCGATATCTGGGGCCAACGTCCTGACTTTC; CDR3 protein: CASSLDAQGAISGANVLTF
D gene: .; clone size: .; V gene: TRBV13; J gene: TRBJ2-5; CDR3 DNA: TGTGCCAGCAGCTTAGATATGGGGCGGTCAGAGACCCAGTACTTC; CDR3 protein: CASSLDMGRSETQYF
D gene: TRBD2; clone size: .; V gene: TRBV5-1; J gene: TRBJ2-2; CDR3 DNA: TGCGCCAGCAGCATGGGACTAGAGGGCGGGGAGCTGTTTTTT; CDR3 protein: CASSMGLEGGELFF
D gene: TRBD1; clone size: .; V gene: TRBV6-2/TRBV6-3; J gene: TRBJ1-2; CDR3 DNA: TGTGCCAGCGGTTCCCAGGCGACAGGGAGCGGCTACACCTTC; CDR3 protein: CASGSQATGSGYTF
D gene: .; clone size: .; V gene: TRBV5-1; J gene: TRBJ1-6; CDR3 DNA: TGCGCCAGCAGCTTGGTAGGAGCCTATAATTCACCCCTCCACTTT; CDR3 protein: CASSLVGAYNSPLHF
D gene: .; clone size: .; V gene: TRBV7-8; J gene: TRBJ2-7; CDR3 DNA: TGTGCCAGCAGCTTCACAGCGCGACAGCCGTACTCCTACGAGCAGTACTTC; CDR3 protein: CASSFTARQPYSYEQYF
D gene: .; clone size: .; V gene: TRBV5-1; J gene: TRBJ1-4; CDR3 DNA: TGCGCCAGCAGCTTCGGGATCTCACGAGGAACTAATGAAAAACTGTTTTTT; CDR3 protein: CASSFGISRGTNEKLFF
D gene: .; clone size: .; V gene: TRBV6-6; J gene: TRBJ1-1; CDR3 DNA: TGTGCCAGCAGTTACTCGGGAGTTTTGAACACTGAAGCTTTCTTT; CDR3 protein: CASSYSGVLNTEAFF
D gene: TRBD2; clone size: .; V gene: TRBV3-1/TRBV3-2; J gene: TRBJ2-2; CDR3 DNA: TGTGCCAGCAGCCAAGATTGGGGAGGCGGGAGTCTCACCGGGGAGCTGTTTTTT; CDR3 protein: CASSQDWGGGSLTGELFF
D gene: TRBD2; clone size: few; V gene: TRBV5-1; J gene: TRBJ2-3; CDR3 DNA: TGCGCCAGCAGCTTGTTAAAGAGCGGGAGTTTTACAGATACGCAGTATTTT; CDR3 protein: CASSLLKSGSFTDTQYF
D gene: TRBD1; clone size: .; V gene: TRBV5-1; J gene: TRBJ1-1; CDR3 DNA: TGCGCCAGCAGCCACTTAGATTGGGACAGTGAAGCTTTCTTT; CDR3 protein: CASSHLDWDSEAFF
D gene: .; clone size: .; V gene: TRBV7-9; J gene: TRBJ2-1; CDR3 DNA: TGTGCCAGCCAAGAGACCGGGACTCCTAACAATGAGCAGTTCTTC; CDR3 protein: CASQETGTPNNEQFF
D gene: .; clone size: .; V gene: TRBV23-1; J gene: TRBJ1-1; CDR3 DNA: TGCGCCAGCAGTCAACGGGTCGGGGTGCCTCAGGCGGTAGGTGGGGCTTTCTTT; CDR3 protein: CASSQRVGVPQAVGGAFF
D gene: TRBD2; clone size: .; V gene: TRBV20-1; J gene: TRBJ2-3; CDR3 DNA: TGCAGTGCTAGTCGAGGCCAACTAGCGGGAGGATCGGATACGCAGTATTTT; CDR3 protein: CSASRGQLAGGSDTQYF
D gene: .; clone size: .; V gene: TRBV14; J gene: TRBJ2-5; CDR3 DNA: TGTGCCAGCAGCCCGGACGTGCGGGTGACCCAGTACTTC; CDR3 protein: CASSPDVRVTQYF
D gene: TRBD2; clone size: once; V gene: TRBV9; J gene: TRBJ2-7; CDR3 DNA: TGTGCCAGCAGCGTAGGAGAGGGACTAGCGGTAAAAAGCTCCTACGAGCAGTACTTC; CDR3 protein: CASSVGEGLAVKSSYEQYF
D gene: .; clone size: .; V gene: TRBV12-3/TRBV12-4; J gene: TRBJ1-4; CDR3 DNA: TGTGCCAGCAGTTTTGGCGGGAATGAAAAACTGTTTTTT; CDR3 protein: CASSFGGNEKLFF
D gene: .; clone size: .; V gene: TRBV9; J gene: TRBJ2-1; CDR3 DNA: TGTGCCAGCAGCTACGGTCGGGGGAACAATGAGCAGTTCTTC; CDR3 protein: CASSYGRGNNEQFF
D gene: TRBD1; clone size: few; V gene: TRBV6-1; J gene: TRBJ1-3; CDR3 DNA: TGTGCCAGCAGTGAGCCGGGACAGGTCGGAAACACCATATATTTT; CDR3 protein: CASSEPGQVGNTIYF
D gene: .; clone size: .; V gene: TRBV19; J gene: TRBJ2-1; CDR3 DNA: TGTGCCAGTAGTATCCGCCTCACGGTTAGCTCCTACAATGAGCAGTTCTTC; CDR3 protein: CASSIRLTVSSYNEQFF